The T cell receptor (beta chain) described here comes from a study of cytomegalovirus exposure and HLA in healthy donors. PCR was performed using 60 Vbeta and 13 Jbeta primers. Here immunoSEQ multiplex PCR was the method, and the copy in TCRdb shows in-frame clones only, minus some. The sample has around 99,000 clones; roughly 63% are singletons. Sample: PBMCs. The clonotype comes from a woman aged 25 to 45 in good health and CMV-seronegative.

The CDR3 DNA reads as TGTGCCAGCAGCCAAGGAGGCGGAGGAAATGAGCAGTTCTTC. As protein: CASSQGGGGNEQFF. This rearrangement joins TRBV4-2 to TRBJ2-1; TRBD2 is a possible D gene (5 bases). V was shortened by 1 base and J by 7 bases, with 11 bases between the two germline ends. This CDR3 is built from 14 residues. Germline V CDR1 and CDR2: LGHNA, YNFKEQ.